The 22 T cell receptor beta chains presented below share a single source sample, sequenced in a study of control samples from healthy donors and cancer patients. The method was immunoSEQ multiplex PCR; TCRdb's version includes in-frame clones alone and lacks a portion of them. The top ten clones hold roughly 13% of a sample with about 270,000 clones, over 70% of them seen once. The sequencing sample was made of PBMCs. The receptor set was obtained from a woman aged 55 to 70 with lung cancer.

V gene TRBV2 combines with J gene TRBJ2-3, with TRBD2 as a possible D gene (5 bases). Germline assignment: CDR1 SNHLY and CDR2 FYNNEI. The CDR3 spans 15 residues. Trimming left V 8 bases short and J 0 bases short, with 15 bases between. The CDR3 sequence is CASYGADRSTDTQYF. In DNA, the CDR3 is TGTGCCAGCTATGGAGCGGACCGTAGCACAGATACGCAGTATTTT.

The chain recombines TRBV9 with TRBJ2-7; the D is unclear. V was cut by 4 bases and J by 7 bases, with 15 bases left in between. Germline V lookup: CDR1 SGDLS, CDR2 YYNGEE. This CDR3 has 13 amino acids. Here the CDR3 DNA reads TGTGCCAGCAGCTCGTCGGCGGATTCTGAGCAGTACTTC. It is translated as CASSSSADSEQYF.

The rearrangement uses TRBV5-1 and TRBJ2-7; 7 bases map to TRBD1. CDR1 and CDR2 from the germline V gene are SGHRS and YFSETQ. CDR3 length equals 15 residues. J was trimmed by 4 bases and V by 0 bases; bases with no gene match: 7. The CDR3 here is CASSLGGTDAYEQYF. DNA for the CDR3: TGCGCCAGCAGCTTGGGGGGGACAGACGCTTACGAGCAGTACTTC.

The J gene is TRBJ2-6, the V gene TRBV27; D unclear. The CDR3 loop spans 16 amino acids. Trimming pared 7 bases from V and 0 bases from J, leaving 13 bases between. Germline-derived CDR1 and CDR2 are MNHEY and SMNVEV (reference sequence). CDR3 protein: CASTPTHNSGANVLTF. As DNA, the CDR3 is TGTGCCAGCACTCCTACTCACAACTCTGGGGCCAACGTCCTGACTTTC.

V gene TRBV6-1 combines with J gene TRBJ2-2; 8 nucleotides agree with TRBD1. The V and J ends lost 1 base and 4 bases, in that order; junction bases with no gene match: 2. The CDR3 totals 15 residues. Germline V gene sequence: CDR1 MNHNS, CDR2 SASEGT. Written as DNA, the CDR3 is TGTGCCAGCAGTGAAGGCAGGGGGCTCACCGGGGAGCTGTTTTTT. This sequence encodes CASSEGRGLTGELFF.

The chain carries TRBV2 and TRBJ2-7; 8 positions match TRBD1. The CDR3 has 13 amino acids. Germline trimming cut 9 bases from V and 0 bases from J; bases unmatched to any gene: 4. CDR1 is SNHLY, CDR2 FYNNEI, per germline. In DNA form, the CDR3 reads TGTGCCAGTGGACAGGGACTCTCCTACGAGCAGTACTTC. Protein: CASGQGLSYEQYF.

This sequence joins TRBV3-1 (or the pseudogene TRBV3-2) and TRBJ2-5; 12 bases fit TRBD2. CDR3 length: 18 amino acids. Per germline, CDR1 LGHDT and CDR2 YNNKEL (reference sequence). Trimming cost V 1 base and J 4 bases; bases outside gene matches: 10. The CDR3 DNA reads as TGTGCCAGCAGCCAAGGACTAGCGGGGGCAGCTAGTGGAGAGACCCAGTACTTC. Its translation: CASSQGLAGAASGETQYF.

CDR3 coding DNA: TGTGCCAGCAGCCAAGGACAGCGAGAAGCTTTCTTT. Its protein is CASSQGQREAFF. This sequence joins TRBV3-1 (or the pseudogene TRBV3-2) and TRBJ1-1; D is possibly TRBD1 (5 bases). This CDR3 contains 12 residues. Germline assignment: CDR1 LGHDT and CDR2 YNNKEL (reference sequence). Trimming pared 1 base from V and 8 bases from J, leaving 8 bases between.

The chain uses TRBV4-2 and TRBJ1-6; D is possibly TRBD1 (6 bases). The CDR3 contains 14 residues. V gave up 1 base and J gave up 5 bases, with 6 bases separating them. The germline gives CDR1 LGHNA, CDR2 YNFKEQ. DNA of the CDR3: TGTGCCAGCAGCCAAGGGGACAATAATTCACCCCTCCACTTT. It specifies CASSQGDNNSPLHF.

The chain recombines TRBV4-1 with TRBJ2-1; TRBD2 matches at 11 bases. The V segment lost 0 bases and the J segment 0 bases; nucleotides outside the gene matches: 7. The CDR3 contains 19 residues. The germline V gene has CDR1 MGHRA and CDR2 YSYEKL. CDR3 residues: CASSQERRLAGSSYNEQFF. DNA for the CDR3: TGCGCCAGCAGCCAAGAGAGGCGACTAGCGGGAAGCTCCTACAATGAGCAGTTCTTC.

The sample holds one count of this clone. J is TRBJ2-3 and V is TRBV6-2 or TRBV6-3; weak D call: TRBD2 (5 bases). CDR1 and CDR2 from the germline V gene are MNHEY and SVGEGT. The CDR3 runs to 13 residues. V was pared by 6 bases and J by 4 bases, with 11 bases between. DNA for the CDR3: TGTGCCAGCAGCCTCACGAGGGCAGATACGCAGTATTTT. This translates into CASSLTRADTQYF.

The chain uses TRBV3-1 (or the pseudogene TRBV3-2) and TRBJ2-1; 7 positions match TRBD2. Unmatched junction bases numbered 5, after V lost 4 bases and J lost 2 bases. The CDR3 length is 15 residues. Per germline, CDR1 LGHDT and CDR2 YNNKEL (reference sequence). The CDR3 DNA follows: TGTGCCAGCAGCCCCAGCGGGGTAACCTACAATGAGCAGTTCTTC. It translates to CASSPSGVTYNEQFF.

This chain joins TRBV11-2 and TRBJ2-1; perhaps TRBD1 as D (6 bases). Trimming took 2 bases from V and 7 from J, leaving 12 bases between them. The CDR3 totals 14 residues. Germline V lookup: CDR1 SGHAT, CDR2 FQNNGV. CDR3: CASSLSGQPNEQFF. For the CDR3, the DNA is TGTGCCAGCAGCTTAAGCGGACAGCCAAATGAGCAGTTCTTC.

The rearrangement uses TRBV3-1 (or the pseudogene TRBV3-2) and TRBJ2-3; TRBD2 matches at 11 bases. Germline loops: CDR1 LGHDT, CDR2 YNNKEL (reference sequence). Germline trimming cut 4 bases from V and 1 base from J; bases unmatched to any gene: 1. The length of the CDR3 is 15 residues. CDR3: CASSLTSGGTDTQYF. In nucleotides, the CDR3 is TGTGCCAGCAGCCTGACTAGCGGGGGCACAGATACGCAGTATTTT.

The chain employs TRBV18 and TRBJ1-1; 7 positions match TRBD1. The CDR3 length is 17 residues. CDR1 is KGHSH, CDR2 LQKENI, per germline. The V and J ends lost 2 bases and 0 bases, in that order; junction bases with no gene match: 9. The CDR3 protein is CASSPSGQGVLNTEAFF. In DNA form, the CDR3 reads TGTGCCAGCTCACCATCAGGTCAGGGGGTCCTGAACACTGAAGCTTTCTTT.

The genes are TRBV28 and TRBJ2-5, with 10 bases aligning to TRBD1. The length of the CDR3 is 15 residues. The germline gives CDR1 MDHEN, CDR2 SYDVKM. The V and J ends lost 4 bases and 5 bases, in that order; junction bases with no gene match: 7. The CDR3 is CASSSRQGAGETQYF. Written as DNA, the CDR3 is TGTGCCAGCAGTTCACGACAGGGGGCGGGGGAGACCCAGTACTTC. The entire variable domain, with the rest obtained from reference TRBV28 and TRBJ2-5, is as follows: DVKVTQSSRYLVKRTGEKVFLECVQDMDHENMFWYRQDPGLGLRLIYFSYDVKMKEKGDIPEGYSVSREKKERFSLILESASTNQTSMYLCASSSRQGAGETQYFGPGTRLLVL.

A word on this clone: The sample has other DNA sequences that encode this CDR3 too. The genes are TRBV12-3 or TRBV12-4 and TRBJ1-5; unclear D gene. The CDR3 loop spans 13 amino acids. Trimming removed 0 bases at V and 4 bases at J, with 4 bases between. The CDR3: CASSLAGNQPQHF. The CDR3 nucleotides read TGTGCCAGCAGTTTAGCCGGGAATCAGCCCCAGCATTTT.

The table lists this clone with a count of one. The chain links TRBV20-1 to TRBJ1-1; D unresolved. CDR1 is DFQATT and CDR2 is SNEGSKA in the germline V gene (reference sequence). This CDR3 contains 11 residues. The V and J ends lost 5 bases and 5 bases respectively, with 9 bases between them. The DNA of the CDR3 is TGCAGTGCTCCCTCGGTAACTGAAGCTTTCTTT. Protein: CSAPSVTEAFF.

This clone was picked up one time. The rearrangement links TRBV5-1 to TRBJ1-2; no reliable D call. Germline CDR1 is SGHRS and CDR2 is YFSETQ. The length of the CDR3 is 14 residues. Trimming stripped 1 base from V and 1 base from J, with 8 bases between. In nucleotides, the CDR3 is TGCGCCAGCAGCTTGTGGCCCGATAACTATGGCTACACCTTC. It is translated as CASSLWPDNYGYTF.

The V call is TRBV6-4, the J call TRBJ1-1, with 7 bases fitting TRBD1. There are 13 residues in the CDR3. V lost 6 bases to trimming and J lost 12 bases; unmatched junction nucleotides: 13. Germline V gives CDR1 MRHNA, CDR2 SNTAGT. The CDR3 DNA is TGTGCCAGCAGACCCACAGGGGAGGGTGAGACTTTCTTT. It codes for CASRPTGEGETFF.

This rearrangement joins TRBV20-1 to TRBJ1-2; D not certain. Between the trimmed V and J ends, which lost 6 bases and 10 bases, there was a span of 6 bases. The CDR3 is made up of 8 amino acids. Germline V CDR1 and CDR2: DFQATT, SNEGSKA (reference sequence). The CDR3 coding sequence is TGCAGTGCCTCTGACTACACCTTC. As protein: CSASDYTF.

Here the CDR3 reads CASSILGGSSGNTIYF. Here the CDR3 DNA reads TGTGCCAGCAGCATCCTTGGAGGGAGCTCTGGAAACACCATATATTTT. The chain combines TRBV11-1 with TRBJ1-3; D is unclear. Trimming removed 5 bases at V and 0 bases at J, with 14 bases between. This CDR3 has 16 residues. Per germline, CDR1 SGHAT and CDR2 FQDESV (reference sequence).